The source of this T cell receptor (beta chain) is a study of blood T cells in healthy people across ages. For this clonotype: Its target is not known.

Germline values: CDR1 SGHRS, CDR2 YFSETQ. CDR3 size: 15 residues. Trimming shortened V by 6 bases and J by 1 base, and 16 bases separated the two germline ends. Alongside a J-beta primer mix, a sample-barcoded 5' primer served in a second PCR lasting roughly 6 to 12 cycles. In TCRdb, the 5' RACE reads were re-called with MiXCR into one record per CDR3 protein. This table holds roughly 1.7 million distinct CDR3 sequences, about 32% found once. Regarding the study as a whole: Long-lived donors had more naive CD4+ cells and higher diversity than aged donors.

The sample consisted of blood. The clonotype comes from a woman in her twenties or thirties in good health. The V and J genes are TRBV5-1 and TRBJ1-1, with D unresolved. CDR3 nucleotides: TGCGCCAGCAAACTGGGCCTCAACGGGAACACTGAAGCTTTCTTT. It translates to CASKLGLNGNTEAFF.